Listed here are 3 T cell receptor beta chains from one sample, sequenced in a study of blood T cell repertoires in COVID-19. Repertoires were generated with immunoSEQ multiplex PCR, while TCRdb's copy carries only in-frame clones and drops some. The sample consists of 150,000 to 200,000 clones, over 85% of them appearing once. Sequenced sample: peripheral blood. The receptors stem from a man in his 60s with active or convalescent COVID-19.

The chain is built from TRBV6-5 and TRBJ1-1; TRBD1 matches at 7 bases. CDR3 length: 14 residues. V was clipped by 7 bases and J by 3 bases; unmatched bases: 8. CDR1 MNHEY and CDR2 SVGAGI come from the germline V gene. The CDR3 loop reads CASNSQGVDTEAFF. CDR3 bases: TGTGCCAGCAATTCCCAGGGGGTGGACACTGAAGCTTTCTTT.

This clone has a single count. The rearrangement joins TRBV6-5 to TRBJ2-7, with D possibly matching TRBD1 (6 bases). The CDR3 runs 14 residues. The germline gives CDR1 MNHEY, CDR2 SVGAGI. V gave up 5 bases and J gave up 2 bases, with 13 bases separating them. In DNA form, the CDR3 reads TGTGCCAGCAGTCCCACAGGGTTCACCTACGAGCAGTACTTC. This sequence encodes CASSPTGFTYEQYF.

The J gene is TRBJ2-3, the V gene TRBV10-1; TRBD1 matches at 7 bases. CDR1 and CDR2 from the germline V gene are WNHNN and SYGVQD (reference sequence). The CDR3 consists of 14 residues. V dropped 2 bases and J dropped 7; count of bases not matched to a gene: 6. The CDR3 loop reads CASSEGQAKNTQYF. CDR3 DNA: TGCGCCAGCAGTGAGGGACAGGCAAAAAATACGCAGTATTTT.